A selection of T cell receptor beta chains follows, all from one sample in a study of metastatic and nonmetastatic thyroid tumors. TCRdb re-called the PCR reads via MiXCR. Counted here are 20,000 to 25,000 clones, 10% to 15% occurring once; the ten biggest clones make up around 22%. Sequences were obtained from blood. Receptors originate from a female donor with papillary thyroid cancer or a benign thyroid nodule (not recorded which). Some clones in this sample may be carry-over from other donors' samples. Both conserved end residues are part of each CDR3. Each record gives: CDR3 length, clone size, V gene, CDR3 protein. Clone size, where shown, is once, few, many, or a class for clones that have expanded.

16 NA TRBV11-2 CASSRRPSRGDYEQYF
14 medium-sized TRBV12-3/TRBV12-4 CASSLRVWNSPLHF
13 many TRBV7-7 CASSLDPAKTQYF
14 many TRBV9 CASSAPGGKDEQFF
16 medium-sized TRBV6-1 CASLGGLGLSNTEAFF
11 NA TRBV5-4 CASSFGRRLFF
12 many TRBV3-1 CASSQINTEAFF
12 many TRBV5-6 CASSPYSAEQFF
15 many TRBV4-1 CASSMRAVGDWGYTF
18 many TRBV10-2 CASSEGGVAGLVNYEQYF
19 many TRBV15 CATSRDLWDPSDLNTEAFF
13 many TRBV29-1 CSVLPQGHYGYTF
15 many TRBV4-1 CASSLTGTPRETQYF
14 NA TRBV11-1 CASSLGDRNNEQFF
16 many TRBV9 CASSVGGGARYNEQFF
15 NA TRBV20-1 CSAAVAGLVGYEQYF
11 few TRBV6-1 CASSGGGEAFF
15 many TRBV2 CASRSTGGPFEEQYF
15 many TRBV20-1 CSARDRNTGSYEQYF
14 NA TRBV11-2 CASSNNLGPYEQYF
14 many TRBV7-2 CASSPWTGGYEQYF
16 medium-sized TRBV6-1 CASSDVQGQGRYEQYF
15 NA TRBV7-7 CASSLVAFGMGEQYF
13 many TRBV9 CASSVDDYWEQYF